These 18 T cell receptor beta chains were all obtained from the same sample, sequenced in a study of low-dose radiotherapy and immunotherapy resistance in tumors. Sample time point: before trial treatment. Priming of first-strand cDNA relied on TRAV- and TRBV-specific primers (covering alpha and beta chains). Using a constant-region primer together with a V-primer adapter, TCRs were subjected to about 18 PCR cycles of amplification. TCRdb fed the reads into MiXCR, producing one record per CDR3 protein. The table lists tens of thousands of distinct CDR3 sequences, 8% to 10% of them singletons, with about 1% in the top ten. The source material was PBMCs, sampled before treatment. These TCRs come from a male donor with prostate cancer.

This clonotype was seen many times. The rearrangement links TRBV6-1 to TRBJ1-2; no firm D call. V gave up 5 bases and J gave up 2 bases, with 15 bases separating them. The CDR3 is made up of 15 amino acids. Looked up from germline, CDR1 is MNHNS and CDR2 is SASEGT. The CDR3 spells CASSLRTQINYGYTF. CDR3 coding DNA: TGTGCCAGCAGTTTGCGGACCCAAATCAACTATGGCTACACCTTC.

Concerning this clonotype itself: A read error may explain this, as a much larger clone is one base away. The chain combines TRBV19 with TRBJ2-6; possibly TRBD2 for D (5 bases). The CDR3 is 17 amino acids. The germline V gene encodes CDR1 LNHDA and CDR2 SQIVND (reference sequence). As DNA, the CDR3 is TGTGCCCGTAGTCTCCAAGGTGGGAGCTCTGGGGCCAACGTCCTGACTTTC. Protein: CARSLQGGSSGANVLTF.

The sample holds many counts of this clonotype. The genes are TRBV20-1 and TRBJ1-2, with a weak D call TRBD1 (5 bases). Germline CDR1 and CDR2: DFQATT and SNEGSKA (reference sequence). This CDR3 is 15 amino acids long. Trimming removed 1 base at V and 3 bases at J, with 15 bases between. In DNA form, the CDR3 reads TGCAGTGCTAGAGGGGACCGGAGCGGCGACTATGGCTACACCTTC. This translates into CSARGDRSGDYGYTF.

This clonotype has at least ten counts. The chain links TRBV20-1 to TRBJ1-6; a possible D gene is TRBD1 (6 bases). The CDR3 covers 14 residues. V was shortened by 5 bases and J by 0 bases, with 8 bases between the two germline ends. CDR1 is DFQATT and CDR2 is SNEGSKA in the germline V gene (reference sequence). This CDR3 is CSAGQSSYNSPLHF. The CDR3 bases are TGCAGTGCTGGACAGAGCTCCTATAATTCACCCCTCCACTTT.

This clonotype was counted at least ten times. This chain connects TRBV5-6 to TRBJ2-1, with 9 bases aligning to TRBD2. CDR3 length: 14 amino acids. V shed 2 bases and J 6 bases; nucleotides not matched to a gene: 3. Germline V gene data show CDR1 as SGHDT and CDR2 as YYEEEE. The CDR3 here is CASSFGGRGNEQFF. The CDR3 DNA reads as TGTGCCAGCAGCTTCGGCGGGAGGGGCAATGAGCAGTTCTTC.

This clonotype has ten or more counts. The chain combines TRBV7-2 with TRBJ1-5; D might be TRBD1 (6 bases). Germline-derived CDR1 and CDR2 are SGHTA and FQGNSA. V gave up 0 bases and J gave up 0 bases, with 9 bases separating them. CDR3 length: 16 amino acids. CDR3 in DNA: TGTGCCAGCAGCTTAGCGGCACAGGGTAGCAATCAGCCCCAGCATTTT. Amino acid sequence: CASSLAAQGSNQPQHF.

In this sample, this clonotype turned up many times. The chain carries TRBV28 and TRBJ2-5, with 7 bases lining up with TRBD2. Unmatched junction bases numbered 5, after V lost 7 bases and J lost 0 bases. Per the germline V gene, CDR1 is MDHEN and CDR2 is SYDVKM. CDR3 length: 14 residues. The CDR3: CASNRREDQETQYF. CDR3 DNA sequence: TGTGCCAGCAACCGCCGGGAGGACCAAGAGACCCAGTACTTC. The whole variable domain, filled in from reference TRBV28 and TRBJ2-5, reads DVKVTQSSRYLVKRTGEKVFLECVQDMDHENMFWYRQDPGLGLRLIYFSYDVKMKEKGDIPEGYSVSREKKERFSLILESASTNQTSMYLCASNRREDQETQYFGPGTRLLVL.

Ten or more counts support this clonotype. The chain links TRBV28 to TRBJ2-5; 9 positions match TRBD1. Per germline, CDR1 MDHEN and CDR2 SYDVKM. This CDR3 region has 15 residues. With 5 bases clipped from V and 1 base from J, the junction kept 5 bases outside the gene matches. The chain's CDR3 is CASSLMGQGQETQYF. CDR3 sequence (DNA): TGTGCCAGCAGTCTAATGGGACAGGGCCAAGAGACCCAGTACTTC.

At least ten counts were recorded for this clonotype. CDR3 sequence: CASSLAPRDYQFF. The CDR3 DNA is TGTGCCAGCAGTTTAGCGCCCCGGGACTACCAGTTCTTC. The rearrangement links TRBV12-3 or TRBV12-4 to TRBJ2-1; TRBD2 matches at 7 bases. CDR3 size: 13 residues. V lost 0 bases, J lost 13 bases, and 6 bases stayed unmatched.

This clonotype was counted ten times or more. V gene TRBV5-1 combines with J gene TRBJ2-3, with 10 bases lining up with TRBD2. The CDR3 runs to 16 residues. Per germline, CDR1 SGHRS and CDR2 YFSETQ. The trim removed 4 bases at V and 3 bases at J, leaving 8 bases unmatched. Written as DNA, the CDR3 is TGCGCCAGCAGCAGAGGAGCGGGAGGGCTAACAGATACGCAGTATTTT. It translates to CASSRGAGGLTDTQYF. Drawing the rest from reference TRBV5-1 and TRBJ2-3, the complete variable domain is KAGVTQTPRYLIKTRGQQVTLSCSPISGHRSVSWYQQTPGQGLQFLFEYFSETQRNKGNFPGRFSGRQFSNSRSEMNVSTLELGDSALYLCASSRGAGGLTDTQYFGPGTRLTVL.

The sample holds many counts of this clonotype. The chain employs TRBV6-2 or TRBV6-3 and TRBJ2-1, with 11 bases aligning to TRBD2. Germline V lookup: CDR1 MNHEY, CDR2 SVGEGT. The V gene end was trimmed by 5 bases and the J gene end by 7 bases; junction bases not matched to a gene: 4. The CDR3 runs to 14 residues. This CDR3 reads CASSVLAGANEQFF. DNA for the CDR3: TGTGCCAGCAGTGTACTAGCGGGAGCGAATGAGCAGTTCTTC.

Remarks on this clonotype: Being one base from a much bigger clone, this may be a read error. The chain joins TRBV9 to TRBJ2-1, with D unresolved. The CDR3 extends over 15 amino acids. Germline CDR1 SGDLS, CDR2 YYNGEE. Trimming cost V 6 bases and J 4 bases, with 17 bases left between them. CDR3: CASIVGPAPYNEQFF. As DNA, the CDR3 is TGTGCCAGCATCGTCGGACCGGCTCCTTACAATGAGCAGTTCTTC.

This clonotype was seen many times. The chain combines TRBV7-9 with TRBJ2-2; D possibly matches TRBD1 or TRBD2 (5 bases each). CDR1 is SEHNR, CDR2 FQNEAQ, per germline (reference sequence). This CDR3 is 13 amino acids long. The ends were cut back, 2 bases at V and 7 bases at J, with 8 bases in the middle. The CDR3 loop is CASSLRDGGELFF. CDR3 nucleotides: TGTGCCAGCAGCTTAAGGGACGGCGGGGAGCTGTTTTTT.

This clonotype came up a few times. The V gene is TRBV20-1, the J gene TRBJ2-2, with D hard to call. The CDR3 sequence is 13 residues long. Trimming removed 5 bases from V and 0 bases from J, with 7 bases in between. Germline values: CDR1 DFQATT, CDR2 SNEGSKA (reference sequence). The CDR3 sequence: CSADHTNTGELFF. The CDR3 bases are TGCAGTGCTGATCACACGAACACCGGGGAGCTGTTTTTT.

This clonotype was seen at least ten times. The chain couples TRBV19 to TRBJ2-3; weak D call: TRBD1 (5 bases). The V and J ends lost 5 bases and 0 bases respectively, with 12 bases between them. The CDR3 is 15 residues long. CDR1 LNHDA and CDR2 SQIVND come from the germline V gene (reference sequence). The DNA for the CDR3 is TGTGCCAGTAGTCAACAGGTCTCTAGCACAGATACGCAGTATTTT. This translates into CASSQQVSSTDTQYF.

This clonotype is a singleton in its sample. A far larger clone is only one base removed, so a read error is likely. The genes are TRBV24-1 and TRBJ2-7; 13 positions agree with TRBD2. The J segment lost 7 bases and the V segment lost 5 bases, leaving 19 bases of the junction unmatched. The CDR3 is 19 amino acids. Germline V CDR1 and CDR2: KGHDR, SFDVKD. The CDR3 here is CATSGQPGTSGTTYNEQYF. The DNA of the CDR3 is TGTGCCACCAGTGGGCAACCAGGGACTAGCGGGACCACCTACAATGAGCAGTACTTC.

This clonotype has ten or more counts. This chain connects TRBV18 to TRBJ1-1, with 9 bases lining up with TRBD1. V trimming: 1 base; J trimming: 3 bases; junction bases outside the gene matches: 3. CDR3 length: 15 residues. CDR1 is KGHSH and CDR2 is LQKENI in the germline V gene. The CDR3 here is CASSPRGQGDTEAFF. As DNA, the CDR3 is TGTGCCAGCTCACCACGGGGACAGGGAGACACTGAAGCTTTCTTT.

This clonotype came up many times. This chain joins TRBV4-1 and TRBJ1-1; D possibly corresponds to TRBD1 (5 bases). Germline CDR1 reads MGHRA; CDR2 reads YSYEKL. V dropped 0 bases and J dropped 3 bases, with 17 bases sitting between them. The CDR3 is 17 amino acids. The CDR3 here is CASSQDHPQGSYTEAFF. The CDR3 DNA is TGCGCCAGCAGCCAAGATCACCCCCAGGGATCCTACACTGAAGCTTTCTTT.